This T cell receptor beta chain originates from a study of tumor and adjacent non-tumor tissue in lung cancer. Overall study results and limits: Patients with more diverse tumor TCRs had worse survival.

The CDR3 has 14 amino acids. Trimming pared 7 bases from V and 4 bases from J, leaving 11 bases between. This clonotype was detected a few times. Its matching antigen is unknown. A much larger clone differs by one base, so this may be a read error. The template was RNA from unsorted bulk tissue. This non-tumor lung sample came from over 3 cm beyond the tumor edge. The library came from three nested PCR rounds adapted from ARM-PCR protocols. Each CDR3 protein is one row after TCRdb ran MiXCR on the multiplex PCR reads. Of fewer than 45,000 distinct CDR3 sequences listed, around 67% are singletons. The chain carries TRBV12-3 or TRBV12-4 and TRBJ2-6; a weak D match, TRBD2 (6 bases). Sequencing was performed on distant non-tumor lung tissue. The receptor was isolated from a woman aged 40 to 50 with non-small cell lung cancer. The CDR3 DNA reads TGTGCCAGCACCGGGGGTTCCGGGGCCAACGTCCTGACTTTC. Its translation is CASTGGSGANVLTF.